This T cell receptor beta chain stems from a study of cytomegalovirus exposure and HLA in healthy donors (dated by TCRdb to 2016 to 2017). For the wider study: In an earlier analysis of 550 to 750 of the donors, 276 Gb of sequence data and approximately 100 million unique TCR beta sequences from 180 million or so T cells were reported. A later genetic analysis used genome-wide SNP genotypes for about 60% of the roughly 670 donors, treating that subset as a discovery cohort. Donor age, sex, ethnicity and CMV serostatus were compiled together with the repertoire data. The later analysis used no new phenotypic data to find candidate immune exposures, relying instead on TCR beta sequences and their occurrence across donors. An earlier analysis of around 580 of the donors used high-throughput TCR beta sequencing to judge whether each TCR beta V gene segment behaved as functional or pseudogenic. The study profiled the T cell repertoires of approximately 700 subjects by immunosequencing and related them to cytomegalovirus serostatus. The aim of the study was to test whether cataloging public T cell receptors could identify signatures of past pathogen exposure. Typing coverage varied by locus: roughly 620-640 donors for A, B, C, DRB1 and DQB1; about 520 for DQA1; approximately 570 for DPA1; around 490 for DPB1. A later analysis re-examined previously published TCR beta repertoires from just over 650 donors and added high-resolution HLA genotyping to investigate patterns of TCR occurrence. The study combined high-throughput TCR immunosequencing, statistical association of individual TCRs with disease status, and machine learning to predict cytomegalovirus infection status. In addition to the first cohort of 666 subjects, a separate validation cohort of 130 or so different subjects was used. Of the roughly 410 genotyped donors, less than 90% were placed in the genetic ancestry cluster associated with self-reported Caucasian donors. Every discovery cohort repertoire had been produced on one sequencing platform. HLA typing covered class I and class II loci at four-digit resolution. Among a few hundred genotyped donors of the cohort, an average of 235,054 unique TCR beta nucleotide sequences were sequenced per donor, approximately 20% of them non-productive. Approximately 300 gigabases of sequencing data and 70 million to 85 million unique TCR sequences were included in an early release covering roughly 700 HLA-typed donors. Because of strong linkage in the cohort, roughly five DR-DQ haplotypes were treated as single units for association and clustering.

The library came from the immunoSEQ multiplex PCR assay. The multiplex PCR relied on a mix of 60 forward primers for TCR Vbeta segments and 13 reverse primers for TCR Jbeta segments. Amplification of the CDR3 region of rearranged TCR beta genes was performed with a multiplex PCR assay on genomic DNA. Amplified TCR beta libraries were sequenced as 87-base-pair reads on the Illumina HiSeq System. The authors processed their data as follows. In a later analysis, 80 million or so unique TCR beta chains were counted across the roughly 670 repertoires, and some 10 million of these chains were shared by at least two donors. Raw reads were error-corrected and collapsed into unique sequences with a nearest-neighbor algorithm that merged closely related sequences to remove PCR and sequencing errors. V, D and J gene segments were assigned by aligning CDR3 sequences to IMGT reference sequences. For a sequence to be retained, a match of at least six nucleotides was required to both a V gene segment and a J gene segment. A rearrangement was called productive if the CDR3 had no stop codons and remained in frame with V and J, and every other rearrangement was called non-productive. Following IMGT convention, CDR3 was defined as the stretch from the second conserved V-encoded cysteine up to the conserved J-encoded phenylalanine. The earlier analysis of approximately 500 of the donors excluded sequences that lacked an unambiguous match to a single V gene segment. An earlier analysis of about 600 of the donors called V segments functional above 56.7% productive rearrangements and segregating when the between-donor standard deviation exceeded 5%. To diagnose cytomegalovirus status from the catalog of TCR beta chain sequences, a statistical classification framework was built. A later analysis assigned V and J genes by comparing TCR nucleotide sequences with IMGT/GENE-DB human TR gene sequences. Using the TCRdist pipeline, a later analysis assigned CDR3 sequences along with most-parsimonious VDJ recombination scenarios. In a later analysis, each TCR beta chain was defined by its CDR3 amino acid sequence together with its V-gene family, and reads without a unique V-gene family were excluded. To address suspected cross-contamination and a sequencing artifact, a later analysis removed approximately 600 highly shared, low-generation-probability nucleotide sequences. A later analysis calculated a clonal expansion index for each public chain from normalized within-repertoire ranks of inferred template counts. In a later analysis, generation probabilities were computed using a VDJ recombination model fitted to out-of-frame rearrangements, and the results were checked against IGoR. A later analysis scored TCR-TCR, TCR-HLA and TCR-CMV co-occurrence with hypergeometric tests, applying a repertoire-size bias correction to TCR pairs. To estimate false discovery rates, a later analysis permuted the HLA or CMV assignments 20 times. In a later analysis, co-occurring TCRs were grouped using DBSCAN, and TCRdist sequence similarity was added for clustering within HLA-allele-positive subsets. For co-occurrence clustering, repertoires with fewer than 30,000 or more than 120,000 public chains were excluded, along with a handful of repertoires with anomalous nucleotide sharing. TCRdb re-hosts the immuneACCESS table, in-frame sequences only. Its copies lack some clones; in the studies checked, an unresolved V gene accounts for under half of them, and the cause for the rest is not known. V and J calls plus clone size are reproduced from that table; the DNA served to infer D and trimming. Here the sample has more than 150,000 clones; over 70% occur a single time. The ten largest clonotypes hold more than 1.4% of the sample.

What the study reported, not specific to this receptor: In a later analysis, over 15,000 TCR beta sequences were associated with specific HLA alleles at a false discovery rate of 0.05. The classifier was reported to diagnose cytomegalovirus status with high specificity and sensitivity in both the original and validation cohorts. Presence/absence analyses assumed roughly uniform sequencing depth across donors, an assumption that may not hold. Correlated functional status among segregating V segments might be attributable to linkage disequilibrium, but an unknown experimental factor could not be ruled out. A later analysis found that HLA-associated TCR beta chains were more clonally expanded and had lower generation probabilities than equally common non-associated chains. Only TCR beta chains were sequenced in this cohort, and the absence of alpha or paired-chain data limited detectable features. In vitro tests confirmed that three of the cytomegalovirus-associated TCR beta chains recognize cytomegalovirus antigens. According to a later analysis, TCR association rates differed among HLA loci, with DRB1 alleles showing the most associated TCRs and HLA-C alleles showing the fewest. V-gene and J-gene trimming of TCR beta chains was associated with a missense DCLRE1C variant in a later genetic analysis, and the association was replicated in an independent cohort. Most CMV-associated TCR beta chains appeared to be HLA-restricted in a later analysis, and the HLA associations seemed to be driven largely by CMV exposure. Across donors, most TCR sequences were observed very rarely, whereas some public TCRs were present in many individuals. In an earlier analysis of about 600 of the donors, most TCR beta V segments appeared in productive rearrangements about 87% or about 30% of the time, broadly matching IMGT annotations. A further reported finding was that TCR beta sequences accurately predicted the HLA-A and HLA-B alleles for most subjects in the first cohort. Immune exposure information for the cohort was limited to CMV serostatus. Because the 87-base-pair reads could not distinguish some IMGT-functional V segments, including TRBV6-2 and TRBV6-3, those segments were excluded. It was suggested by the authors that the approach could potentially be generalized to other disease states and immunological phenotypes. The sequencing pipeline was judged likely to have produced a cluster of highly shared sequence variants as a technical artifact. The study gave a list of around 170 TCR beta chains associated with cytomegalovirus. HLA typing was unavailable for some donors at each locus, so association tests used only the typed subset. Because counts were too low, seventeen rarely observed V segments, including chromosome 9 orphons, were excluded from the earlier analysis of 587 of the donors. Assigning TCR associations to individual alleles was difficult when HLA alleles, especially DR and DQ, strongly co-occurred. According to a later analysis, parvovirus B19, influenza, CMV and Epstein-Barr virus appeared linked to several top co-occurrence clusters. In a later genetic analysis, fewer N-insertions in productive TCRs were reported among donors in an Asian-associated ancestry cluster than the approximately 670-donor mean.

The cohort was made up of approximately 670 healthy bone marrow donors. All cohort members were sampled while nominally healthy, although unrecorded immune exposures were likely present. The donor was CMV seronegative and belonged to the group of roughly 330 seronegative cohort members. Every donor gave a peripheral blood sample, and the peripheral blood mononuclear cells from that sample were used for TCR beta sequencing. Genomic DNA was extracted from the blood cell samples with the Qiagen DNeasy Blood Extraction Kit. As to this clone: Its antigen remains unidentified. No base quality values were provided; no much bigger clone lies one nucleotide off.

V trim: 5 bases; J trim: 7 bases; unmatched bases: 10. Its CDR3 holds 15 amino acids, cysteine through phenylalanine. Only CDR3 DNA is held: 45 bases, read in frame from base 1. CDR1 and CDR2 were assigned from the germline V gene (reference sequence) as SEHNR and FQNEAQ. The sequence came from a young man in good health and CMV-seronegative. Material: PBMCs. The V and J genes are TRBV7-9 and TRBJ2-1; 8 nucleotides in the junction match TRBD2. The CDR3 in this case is CASSHSGSLFNEQFF. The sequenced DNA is TGTGCCAGCAGCCACAGCGGGAGTCTCTTTAATGAGCAGTTCTTC.